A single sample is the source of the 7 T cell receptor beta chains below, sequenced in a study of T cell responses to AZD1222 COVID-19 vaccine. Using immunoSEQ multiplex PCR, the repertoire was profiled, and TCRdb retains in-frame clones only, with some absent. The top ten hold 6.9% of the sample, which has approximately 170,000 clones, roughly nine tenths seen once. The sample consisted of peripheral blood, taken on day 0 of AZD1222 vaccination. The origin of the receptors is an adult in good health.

The CDR3 sequence is CASSFGRTNTGELFF. The CDR3 nucleotides are TGTGCCAGCAGCTTTGGCAGAACGAACACCGGGGAGCTGTTTTTT. V and J are TRBV9 and TRBJ2-2; no clear D gene. The V end was cut by 4 bases, the J end by 0 bases, with 10 bases between. CDR1 is SGDLS, CDR2 YYNGEE, per germline. CDR3 size: 15 residues.

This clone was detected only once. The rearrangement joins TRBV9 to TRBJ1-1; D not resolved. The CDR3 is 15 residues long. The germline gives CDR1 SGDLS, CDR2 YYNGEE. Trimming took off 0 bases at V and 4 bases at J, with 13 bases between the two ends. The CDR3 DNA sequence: TGTGCCAGCAGCGTAGACCCGAAGATGGGCACTGAAGCTTTCTTT. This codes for CASSVDPKMGTEAFF.

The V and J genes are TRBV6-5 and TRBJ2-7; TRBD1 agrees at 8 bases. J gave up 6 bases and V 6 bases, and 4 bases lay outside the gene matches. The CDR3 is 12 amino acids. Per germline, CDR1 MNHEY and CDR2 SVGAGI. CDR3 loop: CASRATGGEQYF. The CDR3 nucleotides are TGTGCCAGCAGGGCAACAGGGGGCGAGCAGTACTTC.

The CDR3 here is CASGHRYEQYF. In DNA, the CDR3 is TGTGCCAGCGGTCATCGGTACGAGCAGTACTTC. The genes are TRBV27 and TRBJ2-7; D remains unclear. The CDR3 sequence is 11 residues long. Deletions cut 8 bases from V and 4 bases from J, with 9 bases between. Germline values: CDR1 MNHEY, CDR2 SMNVEV (reference sequence).

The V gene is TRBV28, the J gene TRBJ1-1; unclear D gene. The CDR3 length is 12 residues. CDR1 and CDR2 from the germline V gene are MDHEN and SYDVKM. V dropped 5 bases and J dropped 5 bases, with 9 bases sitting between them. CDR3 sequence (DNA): TGTGCCAGCAGTCCAAGGGAGACTGAAGCTTTCTTT. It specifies CASSPRETEAFF.

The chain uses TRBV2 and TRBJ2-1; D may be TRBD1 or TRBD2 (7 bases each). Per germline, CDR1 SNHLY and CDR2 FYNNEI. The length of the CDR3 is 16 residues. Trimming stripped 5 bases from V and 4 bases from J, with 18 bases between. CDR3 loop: CASSLSGGGPYNEQFF. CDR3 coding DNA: TGTGCCAGCAGTCTCTCAGGGGGGGGGCCTTACAATGAGCAGTTCTTC.

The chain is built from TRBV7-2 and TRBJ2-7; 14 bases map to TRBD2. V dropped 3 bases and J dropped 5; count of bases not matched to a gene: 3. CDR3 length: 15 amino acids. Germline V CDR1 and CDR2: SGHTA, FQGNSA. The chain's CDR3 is CASSFGTSGGDEQYF. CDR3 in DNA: TGTGCCAGCAGCTTTGGGACTAGCGGGGGCGACGAGCAGTACTTC.